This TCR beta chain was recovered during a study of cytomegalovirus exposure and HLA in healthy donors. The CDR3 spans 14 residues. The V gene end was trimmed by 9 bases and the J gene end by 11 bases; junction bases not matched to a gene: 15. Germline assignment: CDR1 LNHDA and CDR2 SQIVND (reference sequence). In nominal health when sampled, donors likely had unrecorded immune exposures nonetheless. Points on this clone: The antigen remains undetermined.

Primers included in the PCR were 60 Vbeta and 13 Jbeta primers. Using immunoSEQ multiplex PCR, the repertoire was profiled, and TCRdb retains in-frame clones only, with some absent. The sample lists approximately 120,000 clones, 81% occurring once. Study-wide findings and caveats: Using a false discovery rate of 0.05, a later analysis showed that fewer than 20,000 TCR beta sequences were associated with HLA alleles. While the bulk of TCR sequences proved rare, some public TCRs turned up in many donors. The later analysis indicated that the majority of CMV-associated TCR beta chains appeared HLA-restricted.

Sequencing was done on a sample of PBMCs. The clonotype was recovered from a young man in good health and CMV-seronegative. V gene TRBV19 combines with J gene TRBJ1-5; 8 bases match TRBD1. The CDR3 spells CASQDQGARRAQHF. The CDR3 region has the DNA TGTGCCAGCCAAGACCAGGGGGCTCGGCGGGCCCAGCATTTT.